This TCR beta chain came from a study of control samples from healthy donors and cancer patients. This clone was counted a single time. Clones were sequenced by immunoSEQ multiplex PCR, and TCRdb holds only the in-frame ones, with some missing. The sample lists about 130,000 clones; about 88% were seen once. V was pared by 10 bases and J by 8 bases, with 18 bases between. CDR3 length equals 13 residues. Germline-derived CDR1 and CDR2 are SGHKS and YYEKEE (reference sequence). Sequencing was done on a sample of blood. The clonotype originates from a man aged 45-65 years in good health. The chain uses TRBV5-5 and TRBJ1-4; unclear D gene. DNA of the CDR3: TGTGCCGAATGTAGGGCCGGCGGGGAAAAACTGTTTTTT. Translated: CAECRAGGEKLFF.